The text below deals with one TCR beta chain. Its cognate antigen is unknown. CDR1 SGHVS and CDR2 FNYEAQ come from the germline V gene. Trimming pared 1 base from V and 6 bases from J, leaving 13 bases between. This CDR3 region has 15 residues. Healthy people donating bone marrow made up the donors. This specimen belongs to a study of cytomegalovirus exposure and HLA in healthy donors. A multiplex PCR was run with 60 Vbeta primers and 13 Jbeta primers. The method was immunoSEQ multiplex PCR; TCRdb's version includes in-frame clones alone and lacks a portion of them. Of approximately 110,000 clones in the sample, under 85% were seen once. Findings and limits, study-wide: A missense variant in DCLRE1C was later tied to TCR beta V- and J-gene trimming. It was reported in a later analysis that an Asian-associated ancestry cluster showed fewer N-insertions than the approximately 690-donor mean.

The sequence came from a middle-aged man in good health and CMV-seronegative. This chain joins TRBV7-6 and TRBJ1-5; D possibly corresponds to TRBD1 (6 bases). Sample: PBMCs. The CDR3 loop is CASSLGQGRFQPQHF. For the CDR3, the DNA is TGTGCCAGCAGCTTAGGGCAGGGGCGTTTTCAGCCCCAGCATTTT.